The entry that follows covers one TCR beta chain sequence. Original analysis: Reference gene primers were amplified, and this amplification served to estimate nucleated cell counts. Profiled with immunoSEQ multiplex PCR; TCRdb holds only in-frame clones, not every one. The V and J calls and the clone size are those of that table, but D and trimming were determined from the DNA. Of about 100,000 clones listed, about nine tenths are singletons. The sample originates from a study of blood T cell repertoires in COVID-19. Study information: The cDNA or gDNA used as material had been derived from T cells, B-cell-depleted T cells, or PBMCs.

Germline V CDR1 and CDR2: KGHDR, SFDVKD. The V gene lost 5 bases and the J gene lost 5 bases, with 15 bases spanning the gap. The CDR3 consists of 15 residues. This TCR was sampled from a man aged 45-60 years with acute or convalescent COVID-19. V gene TRBV24-1 combines with J gene TRBJ2-1; tentatively, D is TRBD2 (6 bases). Sequencing was performed on peripheral blood. CDR3 sequence (DNA): TGTGCCACCAGTGCTAGGACTAAGAACAACAATGAGCAGTTCTTC. Its translation: CATSARTKNNNEQFF.